Following are 2 T cell receptor beta chains from one sample sequenced in a study of early T cells in non-severe SARS-CoV-2 infection (dated by TCRdb to about 2021). The library was made by 5' RACE. Instrument used: NextSeq 500. The public reads were quality trimmed at Q25 with fastp and then assembled into clones with MiXCR by TCRdb, keeping productive beta chains. Each CDR3 protein gets just one entry, which takes the most common genes and DNA from the rows behind it. Here the sample has over 60,000 distinct CDR3 sequences; around 9.1% occur a single time. The leading ten clones occupy 6.5% to 8.5% of the sample. The sequenced sample was whole blood, obtained at baseline. The receptors come from an adult who was a healthcare worker with PCR-confirmed SARS-CoV-2 infection or an uninfected control (not recorded which).

The chain uses TRBV2 and TRBJ1-3, with a weak D call TRBD1 (6 bases). This CDR3 spans 15 amino acids. The V end lost 8 bases, the J end lost 4 bases, and 18 bases lay between the germline ends. The germline CDR1 and CDR2 sequences are SNHLY and FYNNEI. The CDR3 loop is CASQDSTSSGNTIYF. The CDR3 nucleotides are TGTGCCAGCCAGGACAGTACAAGCTCCGGAAACACCATATATTTT.

The V and J genes are TRBV5-1 and TRBJ1-1, with D maybe TRBD1 (5 bases). Germline V CDR1 and CDR2: SGHRS, YFSETQ. The V and J ends lost 0 bases and 5 bases respectively, with 14 bases between them. CDR3 size: 15 residues. The CDR3 sequence is CASSLAGPGSTEAFF. CDR3 DNA: TGCGCCAGCAGCTTGGCAGGGCCGGGGAGTACTGAAGCTTTCTTT.